What follows are 20 T cell receptor beta chains derived from one specimen sequenced in a study of shared clonotypes between healthy human individuals (dated by TCRdb to the early 2020s). Library prep was done by the immunoSEQ multiplex PCR assay. As stored in TCRdb, this immuneACCESS dataset retains in-frame rearrangements with V and J assigned. A fraction of the clones does not appear; measured against another copy, unresolved V genes explain less than half of the discrepancy, and the remainder lacks a known reason. The sample table holds about 490,000 clones, of which 79% were seen once. Of the sample, around 12% is held by the ten largest clones. Input material: PBMCs. The receptor set was obtained from a woman between 35 and 50 years old in good health. Some clones in this sample may be carry-over from other donors' samples.

This chain links TRBV4-1 with TRBJ1-1, with D hard to call. This CDR3 comprises 13 residues. Looked up from germline, CDR1 is MGHRA and CDR2 is YSYEKL. V was trimmed by 0 bases and J by 3 bases, leaving 5 bases between them. CDR3 in amino acids: CASSQEYYTEAFF. CDR3 sequence (DNA): TGCGCCAGCAGCCAAGAATACTACACTGAAGCTTTCTTT.

V is TRBV29-1 and J is TRBJ2-2; D unresolved. CDR1 SQVTM and CDR2 ANQGSEA come from the germline V gene. There are 14 residues in the CDR3. V was shortened by 5 bases and J by 7 bases, with 17 bases between the two germline ends. This CDR3 reads CSVSPSSPGGELFF. As DNA, the CDR3 is TGCAGCGTTTCCCCCAGTTCCCCTGGCGGGGAGCTGTTTTTT.

The chain carries TRBV4-3 and TRBJ2-6, with 8 bases that match TRBD1. The CDR3 contains 20 residues. Germline V CDR1 and CDR2: LGHNA, YSLEER. Trimming took 0 bases from V and 0 from J; bases not matched to a gene: 10. The CDR3 DNA follows: TGCGCCAGCAGCCAAGAGCTAAACAGGGGGACCCTCTCTGGGGCCAACGTCCTGACTTTC. This gives the protein CASSQELNRGTLSGANVLTF.

This clone was seen a single time. The J gene is TRBJ2-1, the V gene TRBV11-2; D gene unclear. V lost 5 bases to trimming and J lost 8 bases, with 19 bases between them. Germline V gene data show CDR1 as SGHAT and CDR2 as FQNNGV. This CDR3 region has 15 residues. The CDR3 spells CASSRRRGVVDEQFF. CDR3 in DNA: TGTGCCAGCAGCAGGCGTCGTGGGGTCGTAGATGAGCAGTTCTTC.

Turning to this clone: This may arise from a read error, as a much more abundant clone is one base away. The V call is TRBV5-6, the J call TRBJ2-7, with D uncertain. V lost 0 bases and J 3 bases, leaving 10 bases between the germline ends. CDR1 is SGHDT, CDR2 YYEEEE, per germline. The CDR3 has 14 residues. As DNA, the CDR3 is TGTGCCAGCAGCTTGGAGGACGCAAGCTACGAGCAGTACTTC. This sequence encodes CASSLEDASYEQYF.

V usage is TRBV15 and J usage is TRBJ2-3; D perhaps matches TRBD2 (5 bases). V was cut by 0 bases and J by 3 bases, with 10 bases left in between. The CDR3 spans 15 residues. Germline assignment: CDR1 LNHNV and CDR2 YYDKDF (reference sequence). The chain's CDR3 is CATSRDQRVTDTQYF. The CDR3 nucleotides are TGTGCCACCAGCAGAGATCAGAGGGTGACAGATACGCAGTATTTT.

Details on this clone: Other DNA sequences in this sample translate to the same CDR3. The chain combines TRBV18 with TRBJ2-7, with D possibly matching TRBD1 (5 bases). This CDR3 has 15 amino acids. The V gene lost 2 bases and the J gene lost 3 bases, with 14 bases spanning the gap. Germline values: CDR1 KGHSH, CDR2 LQKENI. CDR3 protein: CASSPGHGQGYEQYF. DNA for the CDR3: TGTGCCAGCTCACCAGGACACGGACAAGGCTACGAGCAGTACTTC.

The chain uses TRBV11-2 and TRBJ2-2; 8 positions agree with TRBD2. Losses at the gene ends were 3 bases for V and 7 bases for J; bases not matched to a gene: 1. Germline assignment: CDR1 SGHAT and CDR2 FQNNGV. The CDR3 loop spans 13 amino acids. CDR3 loop: CASSFGTSGELFF. The CDR3 coding sequence is TGTGCCAGCAGCTTCGGGACTAGCGGGGAGCTGTTTTTT.

The chain has TRBV11-1 and TRBJ2-1; D gene unclear. The CDR3 runs 17 residues. Germline values: CDR1 SGHAT, CDR2 FQDESV (reference sequence). Trimming removed 1 base at V and 3 bases at J, with 16 bases between. CDR3 nucleotides: TGTGCCAGCAGCTTAGTTTACCAATCGGTGGGCTACAATGAGCAGTTCTTC. This codes for CASSLVYQSVGYNEQFF.

The chain combines TRBV30 with TRBJ1-6, with D maybe TRBD1 (6 bases). V was trimmed by 4 bases and J by 4 bases, leaving 8 bases between them. In germline, CDR1 is GTSNPN, CDR2 SVGIG (reference sequence). This CDR3 region has 13 residues. The CDR3 coding sequence is TGTGCCTGGAACAGGGTGTATAATTCACCCCTCCACTTT. Protein product: CAWNRVYNSPLHF.

V and J are TRBV30 and TRBJ2-3; 9 bases fit TRBD2. With V trimmed by 2 bases and J by 4 bases, 19 bases remained unmatched. The CDR3 totals 19 residues. Germline assignment: CDR1 GTSNPN and CDR2 SVGIG (reference sequence). The CDR3 reads CAWSPDSGSTQTPPDTQYF. DNA of the CDR3: TGTGCCTGGAGTCCCGATAGCGGGAGTACGCAGACCCCCCCAGATACGCAGTATTTT. Full variable domain (outside the CDR3, taken from reference TRBV30 and TRBJ2-3): SQTIHQWPATLVQPVGSPLSLECTVEGTSNPNLYWYRQAAGRGLQLLFYSVGIGQISSEVPQNLSASRPQDRQFILSSKKLLLSDSGFYLCAWSPDSGSTQTPPDTQYFGPGTRLTVL.

In its sample, this clone was seen many times. The V and J genes are TRBV11-2 and TRBJ1-6; D is undetermined. The CDR3 covers 12 residues. V was pared by 1 base and J by 10 bases, with 5 bases between. Germline V gene sequence: CDR1 SGHAT, CDR2 FQNNGV. The chain's CDR3 is CASSLGTSPLHF. The CDR3 region has the DNA TGTGCCAGCAGCTTAGGGACCTCACCCCTCCACTTT.

In its sample, this clone was seen a few times. CDR3 coding DNA: TGTGCCAGCAGTGTAACAGGGGCGGGTGGCTACACCTTC. Protein: CASSVTGAGGYTF. This sequence joins TRBV2 and TRBJ1-2; 7 nucleotides align to TRBD1. CDR3 size: 13 residues. Trimming at V came to 4 bases and at J to 7 bases, leaving 6 bases not matched to a gene. Germline CDR1 reads SNHLY; CDR2 reads FYNNEI.

The gene calls are TRBV28 and TRBJ2-5; perhaps D is TRBD1 or TRBD2 (5 bases each). The CDR3 spans 13 residues. The ends were cut back, 6 bases at V and 1 base at J, with 9 bases in the middle. Per the germline V gene, CDR1 is MDHEN and CDR2 is SYDVKM. The CDR3: CASSNGAQETQYF. CDR3 nucleotides: TGTGCCAGCAGCAACGGGGCCCAAGAGACCCAGTACTTC.

The chain links TRBV19 to TRBJ2-3; tentatively, D is TRBD2 (5 bases). The CDR3 contains 14 residues. V was trimmed by 8 bases and J by 3 bases, leaving 15 bases between them. The V gene's germline CDR1 is LNHDA and CDR2 SQIVND (reference sequence). CDR3: CASSRLQGTDTQYF. CDR3 DNA: TGTGCCAGTTCCAGACTACAAGGGACAGATACGCAGTATTTT. Drawing the rest from reference TRBV19 and TRBJ2-3, the complete variable domain is DGGITQSPKYLFRKEGQNVTLSCEQNLNHDAMYWYRQDPGQGLRLIYYSQIVNDFQKGDIAEGYSVSREKKESFPLTVTSAQKNPTAFYLCASSRLQGTDTQYFGPGTRLTVL.

This chain uses TRBV5-4 with TRBJ2-2; TRBD2 matches 14 bases. Trimming took 4 bases from V and 6 from J; bases not matched to a gene: 8. This CDR3 contains 17 residues. The germline CDR1 and CDR2 sequences are SGHNT and YYREEE (reference sequence). For the CDR3, the DNA is TGTGCCAGCAGCCAACCGGGACTAGCGGGAGTCCCCGGGGAGCTGTTTTTT. Its protein product is CASSQPGLAGVPGELFF.

This clone was observed once. The chain joins TRBV29-1 to TRBJ2-7; D is ambiguous. Trimming left V 1 base short and J 3 bases short, with 10 bases between. CDR3 length: 13 residues. Germline V lookup: CDR1 SQVTM, CDR2 ANQGSEA. The CDR3 region has the DNA TGCAGCGTTGAAGGGGCTACCCGCTACGAGCAGTACTTC. It yields the protein CSVEGATRYEQYF.

The J gene is TRBJ2-5, the V gene TRBV19; 9 bases are a match to TRBD2. Germline CDR1 LNHDA, CDR2 SQIVND (reference sequence). The CDR3 is 17 amino acids. V shed 4 bases and J 4 bases; nucleotides not matched to a gene: 13. The chain's CDR3 is CASSKGGSGSFRETQYF. In nucleotides, the CDR3 is TGTGCCAGTAGTAAGGGTGGTAGCGGGAGTTTTCGAGAGACCCAGTACTTC.

V gene TRBV6-1 combines with J gene TRBJ2-6; D remains ambiguous. From germline, CDR1 is MNHNS and CDR2 SASEGT. CDR3 length: 14 amino acids. V shed 7 bases and J shed 1 base, with 8 bases lying between them. CDR3 DNA sequence: TGTGCCAGCAAGTGGGAATCTGGGGCCAACGTCCTGACTTTC. Translating it yields CASKWESGANVLTF.

This chain uses TRBV30 with TRBJ2-1; 8 bases fit TRBD2. Per the germline V gene, CDR1 is GTSNPN and CDR2 is SVGIG (reference sequence). After removal of 0 bases from V and 8 bases from J, the junction contained 15 bases not matched to a gene. This CDR3 is built from 17 residues. The CDR3 here is CAWSVGYRAGGRDEQFF. The DNA for the CDR3 is TGTGCCTGGAGTGTAGGGTACCGGGCGGGAGGTCGGGATGAGCAGTTCTTC.